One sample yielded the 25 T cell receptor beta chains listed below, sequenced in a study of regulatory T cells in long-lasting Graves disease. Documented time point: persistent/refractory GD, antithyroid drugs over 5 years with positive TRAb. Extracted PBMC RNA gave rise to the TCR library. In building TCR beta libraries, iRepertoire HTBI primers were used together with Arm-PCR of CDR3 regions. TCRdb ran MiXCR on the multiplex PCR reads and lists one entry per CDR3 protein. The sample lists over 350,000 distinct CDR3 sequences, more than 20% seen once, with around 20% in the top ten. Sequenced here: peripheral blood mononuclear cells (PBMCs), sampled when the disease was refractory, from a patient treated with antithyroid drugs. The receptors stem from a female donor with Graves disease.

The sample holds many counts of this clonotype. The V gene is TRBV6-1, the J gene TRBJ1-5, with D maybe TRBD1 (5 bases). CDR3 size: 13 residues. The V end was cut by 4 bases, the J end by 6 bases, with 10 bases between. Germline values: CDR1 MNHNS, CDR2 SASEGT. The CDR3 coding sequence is TGTGCCAGCAGTGGACAGTCTCCTCAGCCCCAGCATTTT. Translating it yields CASSGQSPQPQHF.

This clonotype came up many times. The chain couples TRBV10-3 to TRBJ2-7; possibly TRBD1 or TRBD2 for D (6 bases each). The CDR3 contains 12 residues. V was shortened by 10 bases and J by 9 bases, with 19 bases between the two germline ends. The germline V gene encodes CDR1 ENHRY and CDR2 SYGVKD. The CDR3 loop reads CATGLQGGGQYF. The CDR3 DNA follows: TGTGCCACGGGGTTGCAAGGAGGGGGGCAGTACTTC.

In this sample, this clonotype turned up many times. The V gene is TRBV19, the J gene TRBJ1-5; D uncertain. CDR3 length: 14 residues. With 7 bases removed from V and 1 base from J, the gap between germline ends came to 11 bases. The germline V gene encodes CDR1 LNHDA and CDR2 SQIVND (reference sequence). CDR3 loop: CASTRWQSNQPQHF. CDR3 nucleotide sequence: TGTGCCAGTACCCGGTGGCAGAGCAATCAGCCCCAGCATTTT.

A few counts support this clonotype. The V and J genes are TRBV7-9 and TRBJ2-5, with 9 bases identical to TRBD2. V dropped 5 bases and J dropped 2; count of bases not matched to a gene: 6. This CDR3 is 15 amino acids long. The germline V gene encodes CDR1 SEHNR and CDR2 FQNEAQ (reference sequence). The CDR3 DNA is TGTGCCAGCAGCACTCTAGCGGGACCTCAAGAGACCCAGTACTTC. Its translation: CASSTLAGPQETQYF.

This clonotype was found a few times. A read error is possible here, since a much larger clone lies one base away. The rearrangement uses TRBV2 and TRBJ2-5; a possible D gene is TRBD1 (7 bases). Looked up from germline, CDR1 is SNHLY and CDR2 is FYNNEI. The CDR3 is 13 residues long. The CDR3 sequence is CASSVVRGETRYF. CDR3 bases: TGTGCCAGCAGTGTCGTCAGGGGGGAGACCCGGTACTTC.

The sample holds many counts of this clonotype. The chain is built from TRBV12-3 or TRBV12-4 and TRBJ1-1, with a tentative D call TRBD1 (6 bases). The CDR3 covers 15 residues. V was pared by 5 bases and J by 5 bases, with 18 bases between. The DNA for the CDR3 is TGTGCCAGCAGTCTGGCCGTGGGGGCGGGGACTGAAGCTTTCTTT. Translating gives CASSLAVGAGTEAFF.

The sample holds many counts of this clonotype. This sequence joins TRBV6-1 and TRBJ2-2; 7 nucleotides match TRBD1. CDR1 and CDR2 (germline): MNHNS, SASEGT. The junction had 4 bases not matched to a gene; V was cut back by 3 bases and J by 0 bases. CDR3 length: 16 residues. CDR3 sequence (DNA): TGTGCCAGCAGTGACCCAGACAGGGCGAACACCGGGGAGCTGTTTTTT. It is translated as CASSDPDRANTGELFF.

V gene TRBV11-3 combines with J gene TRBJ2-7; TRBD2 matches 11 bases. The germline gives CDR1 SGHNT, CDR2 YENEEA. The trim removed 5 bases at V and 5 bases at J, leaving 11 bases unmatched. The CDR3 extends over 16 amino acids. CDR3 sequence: CASSVGTSGRFHEQYF. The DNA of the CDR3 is TGTGCCAGCAGCGTAGGAACTAGCGGGAGATTCCACGAGCAGTACTTC.

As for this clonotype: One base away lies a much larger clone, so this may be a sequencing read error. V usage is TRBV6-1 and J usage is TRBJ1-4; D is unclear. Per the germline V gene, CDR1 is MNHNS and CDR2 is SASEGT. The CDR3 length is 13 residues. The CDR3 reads CASRVRTNEKLSF. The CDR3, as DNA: TGTGCCAGCAGGGTTAGGACCAATGAAAAACTGTCTTTT.

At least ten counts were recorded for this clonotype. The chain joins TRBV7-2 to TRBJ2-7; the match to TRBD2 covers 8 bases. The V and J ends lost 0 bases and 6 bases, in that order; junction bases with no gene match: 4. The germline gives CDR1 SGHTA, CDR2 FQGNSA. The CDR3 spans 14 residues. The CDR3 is CASSLASGGVEQYF. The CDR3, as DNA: TGTGCCAGCAGCTTAGCGAGCGGGGGCGTCGAGCAGTACTTC.

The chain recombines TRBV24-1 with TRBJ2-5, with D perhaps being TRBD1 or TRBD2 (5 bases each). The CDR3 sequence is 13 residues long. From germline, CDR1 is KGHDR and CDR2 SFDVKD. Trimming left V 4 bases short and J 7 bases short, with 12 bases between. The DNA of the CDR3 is TGTGCCACCAGTGAGCCGGCTGGGGGGACCCAGTACTTC. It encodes CATSEPAGGTQYF.

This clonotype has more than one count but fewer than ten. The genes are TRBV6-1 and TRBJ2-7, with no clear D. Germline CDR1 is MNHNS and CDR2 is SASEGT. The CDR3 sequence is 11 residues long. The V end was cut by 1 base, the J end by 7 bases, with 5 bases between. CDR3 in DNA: TGTGCCAGCAGTGAAGTTGGTGAGCAGTACTTC. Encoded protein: CASSEVGEQYF.

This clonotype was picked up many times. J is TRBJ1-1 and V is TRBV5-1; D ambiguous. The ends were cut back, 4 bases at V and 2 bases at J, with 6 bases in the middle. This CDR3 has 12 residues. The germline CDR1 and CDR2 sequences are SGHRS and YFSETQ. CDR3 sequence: CASSVSNTEAFF. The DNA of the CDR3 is TGCGCCAGCAGCGTCAGCAACACTGAAGCTTTCTTT. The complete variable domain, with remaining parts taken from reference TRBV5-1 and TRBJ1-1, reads KAGVTQTPRYLIKTRGQQVTLSCSPISGHRSVSWYQQTPGQGLQFLFEYFSETQRNKGNFPGRFSGRQFSNSRSEMNVSTLELGDSALYLCASSVSNTEAFFGQGTRLTVV.

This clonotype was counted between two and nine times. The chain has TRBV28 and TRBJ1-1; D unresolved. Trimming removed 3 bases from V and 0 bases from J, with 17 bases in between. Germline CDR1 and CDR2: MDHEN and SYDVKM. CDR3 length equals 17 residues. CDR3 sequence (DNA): TGTGCCAGCAGTTTTTCATGGGCAAACCCTATGAACACTGAAGCTTTCTTT. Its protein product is CASSFSWANPMNTEAFF.

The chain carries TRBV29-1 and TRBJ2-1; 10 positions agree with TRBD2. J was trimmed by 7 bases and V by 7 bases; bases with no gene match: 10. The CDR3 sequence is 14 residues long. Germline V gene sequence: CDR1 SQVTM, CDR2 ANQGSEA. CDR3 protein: CSASSSGSWNEQFF. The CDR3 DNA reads TGCAGCGCAAGCTCTAGCGGGAGTTGGAATGAGCAGTTCTTC.

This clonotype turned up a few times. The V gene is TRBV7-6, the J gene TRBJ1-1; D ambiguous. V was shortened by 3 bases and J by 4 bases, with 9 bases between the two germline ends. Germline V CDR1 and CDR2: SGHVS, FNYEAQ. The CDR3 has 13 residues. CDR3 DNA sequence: TGTGCCAGCAGCTTGCAAGAAGCCACTGAAGCTTTCTTT. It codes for CASSLQEATEAFF.

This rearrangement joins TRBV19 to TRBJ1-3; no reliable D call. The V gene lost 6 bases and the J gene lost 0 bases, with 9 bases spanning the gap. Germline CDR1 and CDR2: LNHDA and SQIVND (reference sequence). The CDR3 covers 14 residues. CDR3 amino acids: CASSPQTSGNTIYF. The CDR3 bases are TGTGCCAGTAGCCCTCAGACCTCTGGAAACACCATATATTTT. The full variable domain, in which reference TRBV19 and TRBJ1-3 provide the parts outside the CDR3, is DGGITQSPKYLFRKEGQNVTLSCEQNLNHDAMYWYRQDPGQGLRLIYYSQIVNDFQKGDIAEGYSVSREKKESFPLTVTSAQKNPTAFYLCASSPQTSGNTIYFGEGSWLTVV.

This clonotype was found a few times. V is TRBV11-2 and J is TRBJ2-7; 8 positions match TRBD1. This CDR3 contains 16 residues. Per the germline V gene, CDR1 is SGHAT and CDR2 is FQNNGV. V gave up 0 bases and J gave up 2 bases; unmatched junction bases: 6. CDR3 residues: CASSLDRGQATYEQYF. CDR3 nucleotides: TGTGCCAGCAGCTTAGATCGGGGACAGGCCACCTACGAGCAGTACTTC.

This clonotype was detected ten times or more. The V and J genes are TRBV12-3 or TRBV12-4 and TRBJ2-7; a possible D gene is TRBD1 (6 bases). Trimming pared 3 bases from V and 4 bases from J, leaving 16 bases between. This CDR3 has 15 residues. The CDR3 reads CASSFGGAGAYEQYF. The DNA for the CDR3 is TGTGCCAGCAGTTTCGGTGGAGCAGGGGCTTACGAGCAGTACTTC.

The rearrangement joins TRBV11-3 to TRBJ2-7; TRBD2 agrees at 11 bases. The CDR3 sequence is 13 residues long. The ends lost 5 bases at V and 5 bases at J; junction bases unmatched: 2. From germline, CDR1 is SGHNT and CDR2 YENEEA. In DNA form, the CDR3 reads TGTGCCAGCAGCAAGGGACTAGCGGACGAGCAGTACTTC. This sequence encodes CASSKGLADEQYF.

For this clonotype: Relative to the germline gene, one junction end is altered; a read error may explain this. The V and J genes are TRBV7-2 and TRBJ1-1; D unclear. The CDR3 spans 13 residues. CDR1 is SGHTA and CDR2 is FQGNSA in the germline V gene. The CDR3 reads CASGLDWAASAFF. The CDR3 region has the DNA TGTGCCAGCGGCTTAGACTGGGCGGCTTCAGCTTTCTTT.

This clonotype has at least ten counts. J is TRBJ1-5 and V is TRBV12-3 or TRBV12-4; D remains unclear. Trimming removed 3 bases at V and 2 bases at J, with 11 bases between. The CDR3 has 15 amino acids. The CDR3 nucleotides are TGTGCCAGCAGTTTTGGGTTTAGGGGCAATCAGCCCCAGCATTTT. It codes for CASSFGFRGNQPQHF.

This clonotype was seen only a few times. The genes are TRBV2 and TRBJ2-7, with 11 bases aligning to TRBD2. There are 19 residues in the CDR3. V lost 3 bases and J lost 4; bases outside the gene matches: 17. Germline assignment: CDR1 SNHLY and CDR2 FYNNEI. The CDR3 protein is CASSDRRQGGGTSGYEQYF. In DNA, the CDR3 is TGTGCCAGCAGTGACCGCCGGCAGGGTGGAGGGACTAGCGGTTACGAGCAGTACTTC.

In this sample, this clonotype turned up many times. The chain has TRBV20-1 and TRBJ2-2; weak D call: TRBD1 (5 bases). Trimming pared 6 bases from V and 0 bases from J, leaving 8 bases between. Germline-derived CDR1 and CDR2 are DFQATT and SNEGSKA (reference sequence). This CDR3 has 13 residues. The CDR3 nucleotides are TGCAGTGCACAGGTTGCGAACACCGGGGAGCTGTTTTTT. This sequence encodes CSAQVANTGELFF.

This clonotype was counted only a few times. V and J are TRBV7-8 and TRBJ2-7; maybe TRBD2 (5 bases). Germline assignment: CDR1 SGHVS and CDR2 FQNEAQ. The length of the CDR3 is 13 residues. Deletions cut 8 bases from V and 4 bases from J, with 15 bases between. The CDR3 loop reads CASRGPRPYEQYF. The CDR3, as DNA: TGTGCCAGCCGCGGGCCCCGTCCGTACGAGCAGTACTTC.